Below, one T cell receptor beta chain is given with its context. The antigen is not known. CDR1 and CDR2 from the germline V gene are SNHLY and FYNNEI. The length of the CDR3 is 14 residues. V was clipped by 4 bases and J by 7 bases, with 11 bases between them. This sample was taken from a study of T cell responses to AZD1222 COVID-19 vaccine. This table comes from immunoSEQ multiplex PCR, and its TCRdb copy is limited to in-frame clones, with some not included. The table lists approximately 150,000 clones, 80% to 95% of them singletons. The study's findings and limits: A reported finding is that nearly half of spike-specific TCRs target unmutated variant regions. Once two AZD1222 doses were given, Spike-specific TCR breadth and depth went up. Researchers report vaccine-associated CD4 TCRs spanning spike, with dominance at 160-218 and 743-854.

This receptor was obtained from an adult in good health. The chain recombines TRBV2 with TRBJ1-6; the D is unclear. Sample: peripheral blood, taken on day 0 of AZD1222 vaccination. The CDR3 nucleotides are TGTGCCAGCAGTGCGCGAAGGGCAAATTCACCCCTCCACTTT. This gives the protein CASSARRANSPLHF. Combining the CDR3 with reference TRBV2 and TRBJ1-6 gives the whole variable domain EPEVTQTPSHQVTQMGQEVILRCVPISNHLYFYWYRQILGQKVEFLVSFYNNEISEKSEIFDDQFSVERPDGSNFTLKIRSTKLEDSAMYFCASSARRANSPLHFGNGTRLTVT.